The 23 T cell receptor beta chains below all came from one sample that was sequenced in a study of blood T cell repertoires in COVID-19. The assay was immunoSEQ multiplex PCR, and TCRdb's table has in-frame clones only and misses some. The sample holds some 180,000 clones, roughly 80% seen once. Sequenced input: peripheral blood. Receptor source: an older woman with COVID-19, enrolled during active disease.

The genes are TRBV6-5 and TRBJ1-1; the D gene is possibly TRBD1 (6 bases). This CDR3 has 13 amino acids. V was trimmed by 9 bases and J by 4 bases, leaving 15 bases between them. From germline, CDR1 is MNHEY and CDR2 SVGAGI. This CDR3 is CASTMGAGTEAFF. The CDR3 region has the DNA TGTGCCAGTACCATGGGGGCAGGCACTGAAGCTTTCTTT.

The chain combines TRBV3-1 (or the pseudogene TRBV3-2) with TRBJ1-5, with 7 bases aligning to TRBD1. The CDR3 contains 14 residues. Germline CDR1 reads LGHDT; CDR2 reads YNNKEL (reference sequence). Germline trimming cut 3 bases from V and 6 bases from J; bases unmatched to any gene: 5. CDR3 coding DNA: TGTGCCAGCAGCCATGGCAGGGGGAGTCAGCCCCAGCATTTT. Encoded protein: CASSHGRGSQPQHF.

This chain joins TRBV28 and TRBJ2-7; 9 nucleotides agree with TRBD2. J gave up 2 bases and V 5 bases, and 10 bases lay outside the gene matches. The length of the CDR3 is 16 residues. The germline CDR1 and CDR2 sequences are MDHEN and SYDVKM. CDR3 coding DNA: TGTGCCAGCAGTACCCGGCAGGCGGGAGGGGCCTACGAGCAGTACTTC. It encodes CASSTRQAGGAYEQYF. The full variable domain, completed using reference TRBV28 and TRBJ2-7, is DVKVTQSSRYLVKRTGEKVFLECVQDMDHENMFWYRQDPGLGLRLIYFSYDVKMKEKGDIPEGYSVSREKKERFSLILESASTNQTSMYLCASSTRQAGGAYEQYFGPGTRLTVT.

The chain recombines TRBV5-6 with TRBJ2-7; no definite D call. The CDR3 is 14 amino acids. V was trimmed by 4 bases and J by 2 bases, leaving 13 bases between them. The germline V gene has CDR1 SGHDT and CDR2 YYEEEE. This CDR3 reads CASSLRLGAYEQYF. CDR3 DNA: TGTGCCAGCAGCCTTCGGTTAGGAGCCTACGAGCAGTACTTC.

V is TRBV10-3 and J is TRBJ1-3, with 7 bases identical to TRBD1. Germline trimming cut 3 bases from V and 3 bases from J; bases unmatched to any gene: 2. Germline assignment: CDR1 ENHRY and CDR2 SYGVKD. The CDR3 is made up of 14 amino acids. CDR3 sequence: CAISERGLGNTIYF. CDR3 DNA sequence: TGTGCCATCAGTGAAAGGGGGCTTGGAAACACCATATATTTT.

This sequence joins TRBV18 and TRBJ1-1, with 12 bases matching TRBD1. The V gene end was trimmed by 2 bases and the J gene end by 5 bases; junction bases not matched to a gene: 9. Germline CDR1 and CDR2: KGHSH and LQKENI. The length of the CDR3 is 17 residues. The CDR3: CASSPTGTGGAGTEAFF. The CDR3, as DNA: TGTGCCAGCTCACCAACCGGGACAGGGGGCGCGGGAACTGAAGCTTTCTTT.

The rearrangement uses TRBV20-1 and TRBJ2-3, with a weak D call TRBD1 (6 bases). Germline CDR1 and CDR2: DFQATT and SNEGSKA (reference sequence). The CDR3 consists of 13 residues. Trimming took off 3 bases at V and 2 bases at J, with 9 bases between the two ends. CDR3 residues: CSASTGITDTQYF. The CDR3 DNA sequence: TGCAGTGCTAGTACAGGGATCACAGATACGCAGTATTTT.

CDR3: CASAQGVGSPLHF. Written as DNA, the CDR3 is TGTGCCAGCGCTCAGGGGGTTGGTTCACCCCTCCACTTT. V is TRBV7-3 and J is TRBJ1-6; TRBD1 agrees at 7 bases. CDR1 SGHTA and CDR2 FQGTGA come from the germline V gene. CDR3 length equals 13 residues. V was clipped by 8 bases and J by 9 bases; unmatched bases: 7.

V is TRBV6-5 and J is TRBJ1-1; no definite D call. Germline loops: CDR1 MNHEY, CDR2 SVGAGI. The CDR3 length is 13 residues. The V end lost 6 bases, the J end lost 4 bases, and 12 bases lay between the germline ends. The chain's CDR3 is CASRQTEITEAFF. CDR3 coding DNA: TGTGCCAGCAGACAAACAGAGATCACTGAAGCTTTCTTT.

The chain combines TRBV11-2 with TRBJ2-7; D gene unclear. Per the germline V gene, CDR1 is SGHAT and CDR2 is FQNNGV. The CDR3 is made up of 16 amino acids. The ends were cut back, 2 bases at V and 0 bases at J, with 14 bases in the middle. In DNA form, the CDR3 reads TGTGCCAGCAGCTTATCAGGCAGTCTGACCTCCTACGAGCAGTACTTC. It yields the protein CASSLSGSLTSYEQYF. Complete variable domain (other parts from reference TRBV11-2 and TRBJ2-7): EAGVAQSPRYKIIEKRQSVAFWCNPISGHATLYWYQQILGQGPKLLIQFQNNGVVDDSQLPKDRFSAERLKGVDSTLKIQPAKLEDSAVYLCASSLSGSLTSYEQYFGPGTRLTVT.

The CDR3 DNA follows: TGTGCCAGTAGTTTGAATAGCGGGATAGGGATCAATGAGCAGTTCTTC. Translating it yields CASSLNSGIGINEQFF. This chain uses TRBV19 with TRBJ2-1, with 8 bases matching TRBD2. The junction had 12 bases not matched to a gene; V was cut back by 5 bases and J by 6 bases. The germline CDR1 and CDR2 sequences are LNHDA and SQIVND (reference sequence). The CDR3 runs to 16 residues. Based on the CDR3 plus reference TRBV19 and TRBJ2-1, the full variable domain is DGGITQSPKYLFRKEGQNVTLSCEQNLNHDAMYWYRQDPGQGLRLIYYSQIVNDFQKGDIAEGYSVSREKKESFPLTVTSAQKNPTAFYLCASSLNSGIGINEQFFGPGTRLTVL.

The rearrangement links TRBV11-2 to TRBJ1-1; possible D gene TRBD1, 6 bases. Germline CDR1 and CDR2: SGHAT and FQNNGV. V was shortened by 2 bases and J by 7 bases, with 14 bases between the two germline ends. The CDR3 runs 14 residues. The DNA of the CDR3 is TGTGCCAGCAGCTTATCAACAGGGCGTGTTGAAGCTTTCTTT. This sequence encodes CASSLSTGRVEAFF.

The V and J genes are TRBV6-5 and TRBJ1-6; D is possibly TRBD1 (5 bases). The CDR3 has 15 residues. Germline V gene lookup returns CDR1 MNHEY and CDR2 SVGAGI. Trimming removed 7 bases at V and 8 bases at J, with 18 bases between. CDR3 bases: TGTGCCAGCAAGCGGGGGACCTTTATGGATTCACCCCTCCACTTT. Encoded protein: CASKRGTFMDSPLHF.

The chain combines TRBV6-5 with TRBJ1-3, with 8 nucleotides matching TRBD1. Trimming took 0 bases from V and 3 from J; bases not matched to a gene: 4. This CDR3 region has 16 residues. CDR1 is MNHEY, CDR2 SVGAGI, per germline. The CDR3 spells CASSYSSGGIGNTIYF. DNA for the CDR3: TGTGCCAGCAGTTACTCGTCAGGGGGCATTGGAAACACCATATATTTT.

This chain connects TRBV4-1 to TRBJ1-4; 9 nucleotides align to TRBD1. Germline V CDR1 and CDR2: MGHRA, YSYEKL. V trimming: 4 bases; J trimming: 7 bases; junction bases outside the gene matches: 7. This CDR3 is 15 amino acids long. The CDR3 nucleotides read TGCGCCAGCAGCCTGACCGGGACAGGGATTGAAAAACTGTTTTTT. Translation gives CASSLTGTGIEKLFF.

The rearrangement uses TRBV28 and TRBJ2-7; the D gene is possibly TRBD1 (6 bases). The CDR3 runs to 17 residues. V was pared by 5 bases and J by 2 bases, with 22 bases between. Germline V gene lookup returns CDR1 MDHEN and CDR2 SYDVKM. CDR3 DNA: TGTGCCAGCAGTCTCTTAAACGTCCAGGGGATTACCTACGAGCAGTACTTC. As protein: CASSLLNVQGITYEQYF.

This rearrangement joins TRBV19 to TRBJ2-2; 7 bases align to TRBD2. CDR1 and CDR2 (germline): LNHDA, SQIVND (reference sequence). Germline trimming cut 9 bases from V and 4 bases from J; bases unmatched to any gene: 11. The CDR3 totals 15 residues. The CDR3 sequence is CASSVGGVGTGELFF. CDR3 nucleotides: TGTGCCAGCTCCGTGGGAGGGGTAGGCACCGGGGAGCTGTTTTTT.

The chain links TRBV5-6 to TRBJ2-1, with 8 nucleotides matching TRBD2. Trimming cost V 1 base and J 10 bases; bases outside gene matches: 13. Germline V gene lookup returns CDR1 SGHDT and CDR2 YYEEEE. The CDR3 totals 16 residues. CDR3 nucleotide sequence: TGTGCCAGCAGCTTGAGTAGGACTAGCAGGCGGGAAGAGCAGTTCTTC. This gives the protein CASSLSRTSRREEQFF. The variable domain in full, completed from reference TRBV5-6 and TRBJ2-1, reads DAGVTQSPTHLIKTRGQQVTLRCSPKSGHDTVSWYQQALGQGPQFIFQYYEEEERQRGNFPDRFSGHQFPNYSSELNVNALLLGDSALYLCASSLSRTSRREEQFFGPGTRLTVL.

V gene TRBV5-6 combines with J gene TRBJ1-6, with 9 bases identical to TRBD1. Germline V gene lookup returns CDR1 SGHDT and CDR2 YYEEEE. The J segment lost 4 bases and the V segment lost 7 bases, leaving 9 bases of the junction unmatched. The CDR3 spans 16 residues. CDR3 nucleotide sequence: TGTGCCAGCTCTAAGGGACAGGGCGCTTATAATTCACCCCTCCACTTT. Translation: CASSKGQGAYNSPLHF.

This clone showed up just once. The chain employs TRBV11-2 and TRBJ1-1; the match to TRBD1 covers 7 bases. The germline gives CDR1 SGHAT, CDR2 FQNNGV. Germline trimming cut 5 bases from V and 4 bases from J; bases unmatched to any gene: 4. There are 13 residues in the CDR3. The DNA of the CDR3 is TGTGCCAGCAGCAAAACAGGGGTCACTGAAGCTTTCTTT. It specifies CASSKTGVTEAFF.

The chain recombines TRBV28 with TRBJ2-3; D perhaps matches TRBD1 (6 bases). This CDR3 region has 13 residues. V was clipped by 9 bases and J by 3 bases, with 13 bases between them. Germline CDR1 and CDR2: MDHEN and SYDVKM. As DNA, the CDR3 is TGTGCCAGTGGGACATTCCGAACAGATACGCAGTATTTT. This codes for CASGTFRTDTQYF.

The chain has TRBV4-1 and TRBJ1-1, with D tentatively TRBD1 (6 bases). CDR3 size: 15 residues. V shed 7 bases and J shed 0 bases, with 15 bases lying between them. Germline assignment: CDR1 MGHRA and CDR2 YSYEKL. The CDR3 DNA reads TGCGCCAGCAACCGTCGGGGGGGCCTGAACACTGAAGCTTTCTTT. Its translation is CASNRRGGLNTEAFF.

The chain combines TRBV7-9 with TRBJ2-2, with 9 nucleotides matching TRBD1. Trimming at V came to 6 bases and at J to 3 bases, leaving 5 bases not matched to a gene. From germline, CDR1 is SEHNR and CDR2 FQNEAQ (reference sequence). The CDR3 length is 15 residues. In nucleotides, the CDR3 is TGTGCCAGCAGTCTCGACAGGGGGTACACCGGGGAGCTGTTTTTT. It yields the protein CASSLDRGYTGELFF.